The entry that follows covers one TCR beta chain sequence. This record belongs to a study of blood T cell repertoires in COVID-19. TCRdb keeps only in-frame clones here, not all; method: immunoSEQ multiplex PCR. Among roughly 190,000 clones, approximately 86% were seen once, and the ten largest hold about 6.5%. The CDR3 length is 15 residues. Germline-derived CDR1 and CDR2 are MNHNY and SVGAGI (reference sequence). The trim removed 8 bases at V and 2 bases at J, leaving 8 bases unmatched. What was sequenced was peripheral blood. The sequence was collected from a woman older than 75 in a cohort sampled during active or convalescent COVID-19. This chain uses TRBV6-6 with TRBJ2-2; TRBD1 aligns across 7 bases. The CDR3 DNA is TGTGCCAGCTTCCGGGACAGCTACAACACCGGGGAGCTGTTTTTT. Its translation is CASFRDSYNTGELFF.